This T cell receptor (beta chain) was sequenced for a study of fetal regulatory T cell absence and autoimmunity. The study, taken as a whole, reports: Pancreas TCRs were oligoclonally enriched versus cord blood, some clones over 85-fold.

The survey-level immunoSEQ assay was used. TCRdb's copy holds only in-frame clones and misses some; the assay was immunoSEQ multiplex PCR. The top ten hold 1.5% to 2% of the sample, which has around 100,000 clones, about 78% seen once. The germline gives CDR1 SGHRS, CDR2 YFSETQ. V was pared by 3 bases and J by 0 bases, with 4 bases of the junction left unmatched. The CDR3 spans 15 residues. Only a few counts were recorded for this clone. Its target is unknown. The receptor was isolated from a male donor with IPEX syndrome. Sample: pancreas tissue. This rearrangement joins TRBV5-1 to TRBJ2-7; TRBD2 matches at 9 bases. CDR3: CASSSSGEVSYEQYF. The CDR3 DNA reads TGCGCCAGCAGCTCTAGCGGGGAGGTCTCCTACGAGCAGTACTTC.